Sequencing of this T cell receptor beta chain was carried out in a study of blood T cell repertoires in COVID-19. Study details: The United States, Italy and Spain provided the acute and convalescent COVID-19 samples. PBMCs, B-cell-depleted T cells, or T cells provided the cDNA or gDNA that made up the material.

Original data processing: Scientists estimated how many nucleated cells there were by amplifying reference gene primers. Profiling relied on immunoSEQ multiplex PCR, and the TCRdb table lists in-frame clones only, not all of them. The DNA was the basis for D and trimming; V, J and clone size are from that table. The data contain about 220,000 clones, roughly 90% of them seen just once; the ten biggest clones take up 3.5% to 4.5%. CDR3 length equals 16 residues. Germline CDR1 reads MDHEN; CDR2 reads SYDVKM. Trimming cost V 6 bases and J 5 bases; bases outside gene matches: 12. Sequenced sample: PBMCs or T cells enriched from blood (not recorded which). The chain links TRBV28 to TRBJ2-2; TRBD2 matches 7 bases. This receptor was obtained from a woman in her forties with acute COVID-19. The CDR3 DNA sequence: TGTGCCAGCAGCCGTCCCCTCTCCGGGGGGACCGGGGAGCTGTTTTTT. Its translation: CASSRPLSGGTGELFF.